This section outlines one T cell receptor beta chain sequence together with its context. The antigen is unknown. This sample was taken from a study of early T cells in non-severe SARS-CoV-2 infection. Study-wide points: In VDJdb matching, anti-spike CD8 responses were favored while private and CD4 specificities went missing.

Individual cDNA molecules carried attached unique molecular identifiers. TCRdb used MiXCR to reprocess the 5' RACE reads, holding one entry per CDR3 protein. The sample includes tens of thousands of distinct CDR3 sequences, about an eighth of them seen just once. The CDR3 has 14 residues. Germline V lookup: CDR1 MNHEY, CDR2 SVGAGI. V lost 2 bases to trimming and J lost 8 bases, with 12 bases between them. The sample consisted of whole blood, taken at baseline. The V gene is TRBV6-5, the J gene TRBJ1-4; a possible D gene is TRBD1 (5 bases). This clonotype was obtained from an adult who was a healthcare worker with PCR-confirmed SARS-CoV-2 infection or an uninfected control (not recorded which). The CDR3: CASSYLQGSEKLFF. DNA for the CDR3: TGTGCCAGCAGTTACCTCCAGGGATCCGAAAAACTGTTTTTT.